The clone carrying this TCR beta chain was seen only once. As yet, its antigen is unknown. After extraction with the RNeasy kit, about 0.45 to 1 ug of the RNA was reverse transcribed using random hexamers. The CDR3 of TCR beta was amplified by immunoSEQ multiplex PCR across 54 Vbeta and 13 Jbeta. Using its own MiXCR run on the immunoSEQ multiplex PCR reads, TCRdb lists one record per CDR3 protein. The repertoire holds about 240,000 distinct CDR3 sequences, with approximately 95% as singletons. The data belong to a study of CD8 T cells in Susac syndrome. The CDR3 length is 13 residues. V lost 1 base and J 9 bases, leaving 12 bases between the germline ends. Germline CDR1 reads SEHNR; CDR2 reads FQNEAQ (reference sequence). Sequencing of TCR beta drew on CD8+ and CD4+ T cells from blood. While CD8+ and CD4+ T cells were isolated negatively, TEMRA cells were enriched by FACS. Overall study findings and caveats: The CD4+ T cell repertoires in Susac syndrome did not show any clonal expansion.

The sequencing sample was made of CD4+ T cells from PBMCs. The receptor's source is a human donor with Susac syndrome. The chain joins TRBV7-9 to TRBJ1-1; D may be TRBD1 (6 bases). CDR3 coding DNA: TGTGCCAGCAGCTTAGTTGGCGGGACAAAAGCTTTCTTT. This translates into CASSLVGGTKAFF.